The 16 T cell receptor beta chains below were found in one sample sequenced in a study of T cells in localized non-small cell lung cancer (dated by TCRdb to the early 2020s). The method was the immunoSEQ multiplex PCR assay. TCRdb re-hosts the immuneACCESS table, in-frame sequences only. Its copies lack some clones; in the studies checked, an unresolved V gene accounts for under half of them, and the cause for the rest is not known. The sample profile shows 35,000 or so clones; approximately 89% of them were found once. The top ten constitute about 2.5% of the sample. The sample in question was peripheral blood, obtained before any cancer treatment. The receptors stem from a woman aged 40 to 75 with stage I lung adenocarcinoma.

The chain carries TRBV28 and TRBJ2-3; D not certain. The CDR3 sequence is 16 residues long. Trimming took 5 bases from V and 1 from J, leaving 16 bases between them. Germline CDR1 is MDHEN and CDR2 is SYDVKM. The CDR3 region has the DNA TGTGCCAGCAGTCCCAGAGGCCACCAGCGCACAGATACGCAGTATTTT. This encodes CASSPRGHQRTDTQYF.

This clone was picked up one time. The gene calls are TRBV5-1 and TRBJ1-3; 10 nucleotides agree with TRBD1. This CDR3 has 16 residues. Looked up from germline, CDR1 is SGHRS and CDR2 is YFSETQ. Trimming removed 3 bases from V and 11 bases from J; junction bases left unmatched: 14. CDR3 in DNA: TGCGCCAGCAGCTCTTTATCGGGACAGGGGAATGGGGCCATATATTTT. Protein sequence: CASSSLSGQGNGAIYF.

The chain couples TRBV30 to TRBJ1-2; D is unresolved. CDR1 is GTSNPN and CDR2 is SVGIG in the germline V gene (reference sequence). The CDR3 runs 13 residues. The V end was cut by 0 bases, the J end by 0 bases, with 5 bases between. CDR3 protein: CAWSVRANYGYTF. For the CDR3, the DNA is TGTGCCTGGAGTGTACGAGCTAACTATGGCTACACCTTC.

The genes are TRBV7-9 and TRBJ2-2; D unclear. V lost 3 bases and J lost 5, with 13 bases in between. The CDR3 length is 15 residues. Germline V gene data show CDR1 as SEHNR and CDR2 as FQNEAQ (reference sequence). CDR3 sequence (DNA): TGTGCCAGCAGCTTTGGTAACAGAAGAACCGGGGAGCTGTTTTTT. Its translation is CASSFGNRRTGELFF. Drawing the rest from reference TRBV7-9 and TRBJ2-2, the complete variable domain is DTGVSQNPRHKITKRGQNVTFRCDPISEHNRLYWYRQTLGQGPEFLTYFQNEAQLEKSRLLSDRFSAERPKGSFSTLEIQRTEQGDSAMYLCASSFGNRRTGELFFGEGSRLTVL.

This rearrangement joins TRBV6-5 to TRBJ1-2, with D possibly matching TRBD1 (5 bases). The V gene lost 0 bases and the J gene lost 2 bases, with 7 bases spanning the gap. In germline, CDR1 is MNHEY, CDR2 SVGAGI. This CDR3 contains 14 residues. CDR3 nucleotide sequence: TGTGCCAGCAGTTACTCGACAGAAAACTATGGCTACACCTTC. Its translation is CASSYSTENYGYTF.

The rearrangement links TRBV4-1 to TRBJ2-3; 7 bases are a match to TRBD2. Germline values: CDR1 MGHRA, CDR2 YSYEKL. There are 14 residues in the CDR3. V trimming: 1 base; J trimming: 6 bases; junction bases outside the gene matches: 4. This CDR3 reads CASSQGTRRDTQYF. The CDR3 nucleotides read TGCGCCAGCAGCCAAGGGACTAGAAGGGATACGCAGTATTTT.

V usage is TRBV7-9 and J usage is TRBJ1-2, with D possibly being TRBD1 (6 bases). The CDR3 sequence is 14 residues long. The germline V gene has CDR1 SEHNR and CDR2 FQNEAQ (reference sequence). V was cut by 7 bases and J by 7 bases, with 19 bases left in between. CDR3 DNA sequence: TGTGCCAGCAAGGGGGGAAGCCCCCTCGGTGGCTACACCTTC. Encoded protein: CASKGGSPLGGYTF.

CDR3 protein: CASSSRDSGTQYF. The CDR3 DNA is TGTGCCAGCAGCTCCCGGGACTCGGGAACGCAGTATTTT. This chain connects TRBV7-2 to TRBJ2-3; the D gene is possibly TRBD2 (6 bases). The CDR3 contains 13 residues. The V gene lost 4 bases and the J gene lost 9 bases, with 14 bases spanning the gap. The germline CDR1 and CDR2 sequences are SGHTA and FQGNSA. The full variable domain, completed using reference TRBV7-2 and TRBJ2-3, is GAGVSQSPSNKVTEKGKDVELRCDPISGHTALYWYRQSLGQGLEFLIYFQGNSAPDKSGLPSDRFSAERTGGSVSTLTIQRTQQEDSAVYLCASSSRDSGTQYFGPGTRLTVL.

V and J are TRBV6-1 and TRBJ2-7, with D perhaps matching TRBD1 (6 bases). Trimming shortened V by 6 bases and J by 4 bases, and 13 bases separated the two germline ends. Per the germline V gene, CDR1 is MNHNS and CDR2 is SASEGT. This CDR3 comprises 13 residues. The DNA for the CDR3 is TGTGCCAGCAGGCCCTCACAGGGTTACGAGCAGTACTTC. Its translation is CASRPSQGYEQYF.

The V gene is TRBV5-5, the J gene TRBJ2-4; a weak D match, TRBD1 (6 bases). CDR3 length equals 16 residues. Per the germline V gene, CDR1 is SGHKS and CDR2 is YYEKEE (reference sequence). The ends were cut back, 2 bases at V and 0 bases at J, with 12 bases in the middle. The CDR3 protein is CASSFGQILAKNIQYF. CDR3 DNA sequence: TGTGCCAGCAGCTTCGGACAGATACTAGCCAAAAACATTCAGTACTTC.

The V gene is TRBV11-3, the J gene TRBJ2-2, with D tentatively TRBD1 or TRBD2 (5 bases each). From germline, CDR1 is SGHNT and CDR2 YENEEA. The length of the CDR3 is 14 residues. V lost 5 bases to trimming and J lost 3 bases, with 10 bases between them. CDR3 nucleotides: TGTGCCAGCAGCCCGGGACGGGACACCGGGGAGCTGTTTTTT. It specifies CASSPGRDTGELFF.

V gene TRBV7-6 combines with J gene TRBJ2-2; 13 positions match TRBD2. Germline values: CDR1 SGHVS, CDR2 FNYEAQ. The CDR3 covers 20 residues. V shed 3 bases and J 0 bases; nucleotides not matched to a gene: 10. The CDR3 bases are TGTGCCAGCAGCTTCGGTAGACTAGCGGGAGGTTTCGCGAACACCGGGGAGCTGTTTTTT. Protein product: CASSFGRLAGGFANTGELFF.

This clone has only one observation. CDR3 amino acids: CASSLVDRENEKLFF. In nucleotides, the CDR3 is TGTGCCAGCAGCTTAGTGGACAGGGAGAATGAAAAACTGTTTTTT. The gene calls are TRBV7-9 and TRBJ1-4; 8 bases fit TRBD1. The CDR3 has 15 residues. CDR1 is SEHNR and CDR2 is FQNEAQ in the germline V gene (reference sequence). J lost 5 bases, V lost 1 base, and 3 bases had no gene match.

The J gene is TRBJ1-2, the V gene TRBV30, with TRBD1 matching 7 bases. Germline V gives CDR1 GTSNPN, CDR2 SVGIG (reference sequence). CDR3 length equals 14 residues. Trimming at V came to 2 bases and at J to 10 bases, leaving 13 bases not matched to a gene. CDR3 in amino acids: CAWSLPDRDDDYTF. The CDR3 nucleotides read TGTGCCTGGAGTCTACCCGACAGGGATGATGACTACACCTTC.

V and J are TRBV5-1 and TRBJ2-1; TRBD2 aligns across 9 bases. Germline CDR1 and CDR2: SGHRS and YFSETQ. This CDR3 is 15 amino acids long. J gave up 8 bases and V 3 bases, and 9 bases lay outside the gene matches. The CDR3 protein is CASSSGTSSRDEQFF. The CDR3 DNA sequence: TGCGCCAGCAGCTCCGGGACTAGCTCCCGCGATGAGCAGTTCTTC.

The gene calls are TRBV6-5 and TRBJ1-2; a weak D match, TRBD1 (6 bases). Germline V lookup: CDR1 MNHEY, CDR2 SVGAGI. The CDR3 totals 13 residues. The germline V and J ends were trimmed by 6 bases and 2 bases, with 10 bases remaining between them. CDR3 in DNA: TGTGCCAGCAGCCTACAGGGAAACTATGGCTACACCTTC. It encodes CASSLQGNYGYTF.